This TCR beta chain was recovered during a study of T-cell memory formation after mild COVID-19 (dated by TCRdb to about 2021). About the investigation overall: Most TCR sequence clusters were specific to one of the two donors. The cohort was made up of two young adult volunteers, one female and one male, who were previously healthy. In a couple of donors, T-cell clones that expanded and contracted after mild COVID-19 were tracked by sequencing TCRalpha and TCRbeta repertoires over time.

Sequences SGHRS (CDR1) and YFSETQ (CDR2) are obtained from the germline V gene. Trimming takes 0 bases from V and 9 bases from J, and the germline ends sit 7 bases apart. The cysteine opens and the phenylalanine closes a CDR3 of 12 amino acids. Left in the record is the CDR3 DNA by itself, 36 bases read in frame from the first base. The data were produced on an Illumina NovaSeq 6000. TCRalpha and TCRbeta cDNA libraries were constructed by 5'RACE with constant-segment primers, with sample barcodes and unique molecular identifiers being introduced. RNA was extracted from every sample with Trizol reagent. The libraries were amplified in two PCR steps, and the second step added a second sample barcode and Illumina TruSeq adapters. Libraries were sequenced on an Illumina NovaSeq with 2 x 150 bp paired-end reads. On the authors' methods: The reads were demultiplexed and collapsed into UMI-guided consensus sequences using migec v1.2.7. With mixcr v2.1.11, UMI consensuses were aligned to TRA and TRB V and J templates and assembled into clonotypes. A clonotype was counted as expanded or contracted only if both edgeR and NoisET called the change significant, with noise models trained on biological replicates. For edgeR calls, the thresholds were a false discovery rate-adjusted p below 0.01 and a log2 fold-change of 1. As an exploratory analysis of dynamics, max-normalized trajectories of the 1000 most abundant clonotypes were examined with PCA combined with hierarchical clustering. The CD4 or CD8 phenotype of responding clones was assigned using the separately sequenced CD4+ and CD8+ repertoires. TCRdb ran its own pipeline on the public reads, namely fastp trimming at Q25 and MiXCR clone calling, and kept in-frame beta chains. Merged by CDR3 protein, the rows form single entries marked with the most common genes and DNA. V and J calls and clone size were set by TCRdb, not the authors. The sample profile shows about 270,000 distinct CDR3 sequences; more than 15% of them were found once. Approximately 22% of the sample lies in the top ten.

Study-level results and caveats: The second-wave clones that peaked on day 37 were not confirmed to be SARS-CoV-2 specific. Contracting CD4+ clones were found mainly in CM and EM memory subsets, while CD8+ clones were enriched in EMRA. Some responding clones were detected in pre-infection memory, which suggested that pre-existing cross-reactive memory T cells had joined the SARS-CoV-2 response. Only a couple of mild cases were covered by the study, and larger cohorts that include severe cases with pre-infection samples were considered necessary. From day 15 to 85, contracting clones showed balanced CD4/CD8 phenotypes, whereas a second wave of clones that expanded from day 15 to 37 leaned towards CD4+.

This clonotype was found many times. What antigen it recognizes has not been identified. Base qualities are missing; no much larger clone stands one base away. PBMCs were isolated by Ficoll-Paque density gradient centrifugation. The sequence derives from a man in his late teens or twenties who had mild COVID-19 (a few samples of this study predate the infection). The sample titles of this study are shuffled in the database, so cell type and time point are left out; the donor was told from shared clones. What was sequenced was PBMCs or a T cell subset sorted from them (not recorded which). The chain uses TRBV5-1 and TRBJ2-1, with the identity of the D gene unclear. The CDR3 is CASSLGTSEQFF. The base sequence is TGCGCCAGCAGCTTGGGTACGAGTGAGCAGTTCTTC. With all but the CDR3 taken from the reference TRBV5-1 and TRBJ2-1 genes, the full variable domain is: KAGVTQTPRYLIKTRGQQVTLSCSPISGHRSVSWYQQTPGQGLQFLFEYFSETQRNKGNFPGRFSGRQFSNSRSEMNVSTLELGDSALYLCASSLGTSEQFFGPGTRLTVL.